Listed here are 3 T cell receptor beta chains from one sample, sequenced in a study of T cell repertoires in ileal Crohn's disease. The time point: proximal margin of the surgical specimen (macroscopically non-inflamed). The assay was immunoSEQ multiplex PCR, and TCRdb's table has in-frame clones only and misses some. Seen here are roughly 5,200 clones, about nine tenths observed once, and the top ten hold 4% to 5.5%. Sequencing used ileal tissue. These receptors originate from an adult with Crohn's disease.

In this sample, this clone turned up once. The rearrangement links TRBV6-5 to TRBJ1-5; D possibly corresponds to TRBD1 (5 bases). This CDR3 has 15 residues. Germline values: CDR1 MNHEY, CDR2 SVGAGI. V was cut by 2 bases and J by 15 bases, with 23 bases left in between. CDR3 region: CASSYNPQDTSALHF. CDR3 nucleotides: TGTGCCAGCAGTTACAACCCGCAGGACACGTCAGCCCTGCATTTT.

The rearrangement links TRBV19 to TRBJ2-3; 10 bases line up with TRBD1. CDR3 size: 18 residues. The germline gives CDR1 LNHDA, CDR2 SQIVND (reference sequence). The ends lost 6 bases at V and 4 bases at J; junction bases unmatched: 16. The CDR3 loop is CASSQPSWDRGNPDTQYF. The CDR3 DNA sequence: TGTGCCAGTAGCCAGCCATCCTGGGACAGGGGAAATCCAGATACGCAGTATTTT.

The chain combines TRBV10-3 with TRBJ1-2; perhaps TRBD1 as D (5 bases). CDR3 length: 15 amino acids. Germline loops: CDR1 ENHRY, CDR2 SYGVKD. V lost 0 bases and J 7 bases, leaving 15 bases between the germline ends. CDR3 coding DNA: TGTGCCATCAGTGAGTCGACTCTAGGGGAAGGTGGCTACACCTTC. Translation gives CAISESTLGEGGYTF.